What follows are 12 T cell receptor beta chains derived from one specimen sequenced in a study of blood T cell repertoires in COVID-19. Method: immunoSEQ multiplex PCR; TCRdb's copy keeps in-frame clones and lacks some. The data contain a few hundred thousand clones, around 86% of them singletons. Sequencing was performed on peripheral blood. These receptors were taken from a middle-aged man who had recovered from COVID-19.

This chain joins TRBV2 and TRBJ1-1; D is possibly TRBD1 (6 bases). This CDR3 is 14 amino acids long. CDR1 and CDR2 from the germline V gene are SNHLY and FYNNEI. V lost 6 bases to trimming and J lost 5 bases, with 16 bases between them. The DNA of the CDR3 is TGTGCCAGCAGAACCGGGACCACAGGGACTGAAGCTTTCTTT. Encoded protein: CASRTGTTGTEAFF.

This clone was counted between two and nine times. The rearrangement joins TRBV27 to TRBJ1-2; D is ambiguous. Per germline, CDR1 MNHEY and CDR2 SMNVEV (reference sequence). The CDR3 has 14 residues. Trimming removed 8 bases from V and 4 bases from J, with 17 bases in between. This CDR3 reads CASRSLGRGYGYTF. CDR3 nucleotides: TGTGCCAGCCGATCTTTGGGGAGAGGCTATGGCTACACCTTC.

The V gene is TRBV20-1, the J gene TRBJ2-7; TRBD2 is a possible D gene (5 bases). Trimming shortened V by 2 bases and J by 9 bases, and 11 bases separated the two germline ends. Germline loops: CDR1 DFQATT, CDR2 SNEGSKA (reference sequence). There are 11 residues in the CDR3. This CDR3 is CSARQEAGQYF. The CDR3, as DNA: TGCAGTGCTAGACAAGAGGCGGGGCAGTACTTC.

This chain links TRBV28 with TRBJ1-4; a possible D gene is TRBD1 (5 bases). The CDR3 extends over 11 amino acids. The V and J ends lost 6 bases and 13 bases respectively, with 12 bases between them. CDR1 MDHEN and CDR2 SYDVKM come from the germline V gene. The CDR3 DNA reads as TGTGCCAGCAGATCGATGGGGGGACTGTTTTTT. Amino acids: CASRSMGGLFF. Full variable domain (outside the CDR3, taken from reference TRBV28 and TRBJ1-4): DVKVTQSSRYLVKRTGEKVFLECVQDMDHENMFWYRQDPGLGLRLIYFSYDVKMKEKGDIPEGYSVSREKKERFSLILESASTNQTSMYLCASRSMGGLFFGSGTQLSVL.

CDR3 DNA: TGCAGCGTTCGGTGGGGGGGAAACTATGGCTACACCTTC. Amino acids: CSVRWGGNYGYTF. The genes are TRBV29-1 and TRBJ1-2; maybe TRBD1 (5 bases). The germline V and J ends were trimmed by 5 bases and 2 bases, with 12 bases remaining between them. In germline, CDR1 is SQVTM, CDR2 ANQGSEA. This CDR3 is built from 13 residues.

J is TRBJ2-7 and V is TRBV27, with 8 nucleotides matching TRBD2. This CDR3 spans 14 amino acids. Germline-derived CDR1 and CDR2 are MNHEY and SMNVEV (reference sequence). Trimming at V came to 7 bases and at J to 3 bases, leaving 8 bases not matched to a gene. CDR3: CASKSGRSLYEQYF. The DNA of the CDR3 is TGTGCCAGCAAAAGCGGGAGAAGCCTCTACGAGCAGTACTTC.

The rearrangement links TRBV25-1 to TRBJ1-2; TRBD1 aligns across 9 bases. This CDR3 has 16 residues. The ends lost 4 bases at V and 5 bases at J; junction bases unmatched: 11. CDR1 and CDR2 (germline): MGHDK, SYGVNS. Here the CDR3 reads CASSVSGTGFLYGYTF. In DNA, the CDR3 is TGTGCCAGCAGTGTCTCCGGGACAGGGTTTTTGTATGGCTACACCTTC.

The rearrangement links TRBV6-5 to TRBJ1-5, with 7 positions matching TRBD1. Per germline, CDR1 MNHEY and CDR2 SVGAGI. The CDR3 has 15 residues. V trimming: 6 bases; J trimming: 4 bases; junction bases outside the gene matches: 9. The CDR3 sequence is CASRPGQTYNQPQHF. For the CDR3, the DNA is TGTGCCAGCAGACCGGGACAGACTTATAATCAGCCCCAGCATTTT.

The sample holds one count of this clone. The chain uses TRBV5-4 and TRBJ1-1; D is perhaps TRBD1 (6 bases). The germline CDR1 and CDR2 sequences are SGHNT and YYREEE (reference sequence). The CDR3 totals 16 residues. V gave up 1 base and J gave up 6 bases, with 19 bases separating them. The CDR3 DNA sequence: TGTGCCAGCAGCTTGAGAAATACAGGGCGTACTGCTGAAGCTTTCTTT. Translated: CASSLRNTGRTAEAFF.

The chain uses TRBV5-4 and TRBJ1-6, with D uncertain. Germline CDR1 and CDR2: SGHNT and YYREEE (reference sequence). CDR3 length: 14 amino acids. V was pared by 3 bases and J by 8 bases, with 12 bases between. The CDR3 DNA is TGTGCCAGCAGCTCGAAGGGAGCGTATTCACCCCTCCACTTT. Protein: CASSSKGAYSPLHF.

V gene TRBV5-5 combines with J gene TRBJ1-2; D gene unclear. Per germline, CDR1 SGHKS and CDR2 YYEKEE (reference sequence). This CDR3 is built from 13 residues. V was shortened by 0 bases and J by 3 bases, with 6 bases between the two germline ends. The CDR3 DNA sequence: TGTGCCAGCAGCTTGGCCACAGACTATGGCTACACCTTC. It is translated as CASSLATDYGYTF. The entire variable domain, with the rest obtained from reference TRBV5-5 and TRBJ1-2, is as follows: DAGVTQSPTHLIKTRGQQVTLRCSPISGHKSVSWYQQVLGQGPQFIFQYYEKEERGRGNFPDRFSARQFPNYSSELNVNALLLGDSALYLCASSLATDYGYTFGSGTRLTVV.

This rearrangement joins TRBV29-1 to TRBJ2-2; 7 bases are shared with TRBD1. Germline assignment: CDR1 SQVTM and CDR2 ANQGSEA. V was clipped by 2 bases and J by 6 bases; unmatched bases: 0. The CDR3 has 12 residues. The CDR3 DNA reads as TGCAGCGTTGAACAGGGGGCCGGGGAGCTGTTTTTT. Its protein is CSVEQGAGELFF.